These 8 T cell receptor beta chains were sequenced from one sample in a study of T cells after yellow fever vaccination. TCRdb recomputed calls from the 5' RACE reads with MiXCR, one row per CDR3 protein. The table shows around 46,000 distinct CDR3 sequences, with roughly 7.4% occurring only once. This sample comprised CD8+ T cells sorted from PBMCs, obtained around 15 days after the first yellow fever vaccination. These receptor sequences come from a man between 18 and 35 years old who received the YFV17D yellow fever vaccine.

Points on this clonotype: A much larger clonotype is one base distant, so this may be a read error. The rearrangement joins TRBV12-3 or TRBV12-4 to TRBJ2-7, with unresolved D. V was pared by 2 bases and J by 3 bases, with 8 bases between. This CDR3 contains 13 residues. CDR3 protein: CASSLTPYYEQYV. For the CDR3, the DNA is TGTGCCAGCAGTTTAACACCCTACTACGAGCAGTACGTC.

The table lists this clonotype with a few counts. The chain recombines TRBV19 with TRBJ2-1; D may be TRBD1 (6 bases). Per the germline V gene, CDR1 is LNHDA and CDR2 is SQIVND (reference sequence). CDR3 length equals 15 residues. V was pared by 5 bases and J by 3 bases, with 14 bases between. In DNA form, the CDR3 reads TGTGCCAGTAGTGCCACATCAGGGGACTACAATGAGCAGTTCTTC. It translates to CASSATSGDYNEQFF.

There are many counts of this clonotype. This chain links TRBV27 with TRBJ2-1, with 7 bases that match TRBD1. Trimming at V came to 3 bases and at J to 7 bases, leaving 12 bases not matched to a gene. The germline gives CDR1 MNHEY, CDR2 SMNVEV (reference sequence). CDR3 length: 16 residues. The chain's CDR3 is CASSFLATGYRNEQFF. The CDR3 nucleotides are TGTGCCAGCAGTTTCTTGGCGACAGGGTATAGGAATGAGCAGTTCTTC.

This clonotype was counted ten times or more. This sequence joins TRBV20-1 and TRBJ1-5; no firm D call. This CDR3 has 14 amino acids. V was trimmed by 5 bases and J by 1 base, leaving 12 bases between them. Germline-derived CDR1 and CDR2 are DFQATT and SNEGSKA (reference sequence). The CDR3 nucleotides read TGCAGTGCTCCCTCCCCGGAGAGCAATCAGCCCCAGCATTTT. This codes for CSAPSPESNQPQHF.

This clonotype was detected many times. The junction does not match germline at one end; this may be a read error. The gene calls are TRBV5-5 and TRBJ2-7; D is perhaps TRBD1 (6 bases). This CDR3 comprises 11 residues. Germline V CDR1 and CDR2: SGHKS, YYEKEE (reference sequence). Written as DNA, the CDR3 is TGTGCCAGCAGCTTTCCGGGACACGCACACTTC. Translated, it gives CASSFPGHAHF.

This clonotype came up many times. This chain connects TRBV5-1 to TRBJ2-7; 7 bases match TRBD2. The junction had 2 bases not matched to a gene; V was cut back by 2 bases and J by 3 bases. This CDR3 region has 13 residues. Germline assignment: CDR1 SGHRS and CDR2 YFSETQ. Here the CDR3 reads CASSFGGGYEQYV. CDR3 coding DNA: TGCGCCAGCAGCTTTGGCGGGGGCTACGAGCAGTACGTC.

This clonotype was seen at least ten times. The genes are TRBV12-3 or TRBV12-4 and TRBJ2-1; 9 nucleotides line up with TRBD2. V shed 6 bases, J shed 4 bases, and the junction held 4 bases outside the gene matches. The CDR3 runs to 14 residues. CDR3 DNA sequence: TGTGCCAGCAGCTATAGCGGGGGATACAATGAGCAGTTCTTC. Protein product: CASSYSGGYNEQFF.

This clonotype has at least ten counts. This chain links TRBV6-5 with TRBJ1-2; the match to TRBD1 covers 7 bases. CDR3 length equals 14 residues. The germline V gene has CDR1 MNHEY and CDR2 SVGAGI. Trimming removed 5 bases from V and 5 bases from J; junction bases left unmatched: 8. The CDR3 reads CASSREDRDYGYTF. The CDR3 DNA is TGTGCCAGCAGTCGGGAAGACAGGGATTATGGCTACACCTTC.